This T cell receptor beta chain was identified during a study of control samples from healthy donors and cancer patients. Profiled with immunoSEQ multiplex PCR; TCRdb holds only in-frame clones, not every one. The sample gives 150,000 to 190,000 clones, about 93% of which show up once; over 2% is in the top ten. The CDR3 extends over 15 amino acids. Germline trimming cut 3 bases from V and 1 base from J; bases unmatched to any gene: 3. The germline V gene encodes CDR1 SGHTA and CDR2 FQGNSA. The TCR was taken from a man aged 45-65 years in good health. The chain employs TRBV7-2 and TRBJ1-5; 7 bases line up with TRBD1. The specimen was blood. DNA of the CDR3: TGTGCCAGCAGCTTGGCACAGGGGAGCAATCAGCCCCAGCATTTT. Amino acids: CASSLAQGSNQPQHF.